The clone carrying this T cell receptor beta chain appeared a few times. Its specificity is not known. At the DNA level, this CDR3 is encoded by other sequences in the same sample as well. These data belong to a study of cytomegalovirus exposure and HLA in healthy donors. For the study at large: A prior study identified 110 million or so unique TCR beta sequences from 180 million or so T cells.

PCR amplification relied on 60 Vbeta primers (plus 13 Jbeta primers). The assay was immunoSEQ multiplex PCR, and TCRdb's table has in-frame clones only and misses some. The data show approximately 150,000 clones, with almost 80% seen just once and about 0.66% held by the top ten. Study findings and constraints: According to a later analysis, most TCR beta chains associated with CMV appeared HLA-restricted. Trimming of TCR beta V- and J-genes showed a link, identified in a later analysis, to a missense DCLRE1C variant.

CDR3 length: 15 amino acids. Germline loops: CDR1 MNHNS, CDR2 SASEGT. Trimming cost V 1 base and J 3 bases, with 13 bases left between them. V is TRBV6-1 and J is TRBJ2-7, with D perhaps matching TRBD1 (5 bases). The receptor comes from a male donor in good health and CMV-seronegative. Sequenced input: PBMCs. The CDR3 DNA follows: TGTGCCAGCAGTGAAGGAAGGGTAGGGGACTACGAGCAGTACTTC. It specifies CASSEGRVGDYEQYF.